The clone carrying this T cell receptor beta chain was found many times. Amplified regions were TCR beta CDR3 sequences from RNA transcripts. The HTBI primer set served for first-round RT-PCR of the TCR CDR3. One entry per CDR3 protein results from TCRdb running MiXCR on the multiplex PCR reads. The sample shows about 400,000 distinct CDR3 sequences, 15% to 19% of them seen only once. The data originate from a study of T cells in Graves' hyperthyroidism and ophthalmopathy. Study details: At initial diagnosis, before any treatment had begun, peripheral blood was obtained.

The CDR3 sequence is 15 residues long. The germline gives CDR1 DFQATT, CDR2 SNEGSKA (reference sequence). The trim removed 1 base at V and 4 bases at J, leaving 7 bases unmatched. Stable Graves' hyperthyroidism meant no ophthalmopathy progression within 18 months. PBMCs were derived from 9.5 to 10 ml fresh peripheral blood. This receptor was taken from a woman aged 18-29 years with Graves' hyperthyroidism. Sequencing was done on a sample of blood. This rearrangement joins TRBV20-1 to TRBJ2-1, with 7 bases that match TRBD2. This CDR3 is CSARGASGLYNEQFF. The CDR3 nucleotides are TGCAGTGCTAGAGGGGCTAGCGGACTTTACAATGAGCAGTTCTTC.